The T cell receptor (beta chain) under discussion was sequenced for a study of blood T cell repertoires in COVID-19. In the authors' methods: Amplifying reference gene primers gave estimates of nucleated cell counts. The protocol was immunoSEQ multiplex PCR, while the TCRdb copy is restricted to in-frame clones and leaves out a portion. That table gives V, J and clone size, and the DNA gave D and trimming. The table shows about 70,000 clones, with about 88% occurring only once. This TCR was recovered from a man in his 70s with active COVID-19. Material: peripheral blood.

CDR3 amino acids: CASSSTGFHEQYF. CDR3 sequence (DNA): TGTGCCAGCAGTTCGACAGGGTTCCACGAGCAGTACTTC. J is TRBJ2-7 and V is TRBV6-6; 7 positions match TRBD1. The germline V gene encodes CDR1 MNHNY and CDR2 SVGAGI (reference sequence). This CDR3 region has 13 residues. V was pared by 4 bases and J by 5 bases, with 5 bases of the junction left unmatched.